This T cell receptor (beta chain) was obtained from a study of cytomegalovirus exposure and HLA in healthy donors. Across the study: Most genotyped donors, around 86% of roughly 400, had Caucasian-associated genetic ancestry.

It was with 60 Vbeta and 13 Jbeta primers that the PCR ran. Libraries were prepared by immunoSEQ multiplex PCR; TCRdb keeps only in-frame clonotypes and omits some of them. The sample carries about 120,000 clones, roughly 82% recorded once. Trimming shortened V by 1 base and J by 2 bases, and 5 bases separated the two germline ends. The V gene's germline CDR1 is SGHTA and CDR2 FQGNSA. The CDR3 spans 13 residues. A word on this clone: Its antigen is unidentified.

Study-level points and caveats: Researchers reported that a few CMV-associated chains were confirmed in vitro as CMV antigen-specific.

V gene TRBV7-2 combines with J gene TRBJ1-2, with D uncertain. This TCR came from a woman aged 18-29 years in good health and CMV-seronegative. Input material: PBMCs. CDR3 in amino acids: CASSLVANYGYTF. In DNA form, the CDR3 reads TGTGCCAGCAGCTTAGTTGCGAACTATGGCTACACCTTC.